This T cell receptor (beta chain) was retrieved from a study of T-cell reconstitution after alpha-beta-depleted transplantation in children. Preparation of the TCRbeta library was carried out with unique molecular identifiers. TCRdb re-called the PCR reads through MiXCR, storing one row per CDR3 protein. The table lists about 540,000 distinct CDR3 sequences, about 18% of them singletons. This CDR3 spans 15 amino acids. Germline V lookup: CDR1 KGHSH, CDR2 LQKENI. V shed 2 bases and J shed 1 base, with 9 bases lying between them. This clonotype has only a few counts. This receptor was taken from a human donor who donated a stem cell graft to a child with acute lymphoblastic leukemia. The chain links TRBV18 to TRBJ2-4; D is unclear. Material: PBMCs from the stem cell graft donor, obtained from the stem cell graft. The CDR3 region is CASSPIEVAKNIQYF. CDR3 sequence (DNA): TGTGCCAGCTCACCAATCGAGGTGGCCAAAAACATTCAGTACTTC.